The text below deals with one TCR beta chain. The target antigen is unknown. The sample belongs to a study of shared clonotypes between healthy human individuals. Study-wide background: For every donor, three CD4 naive, three CD4 memory, two CD8 naive and one CD8 memory plates were used. Study-level results: When compared with the clonotypes that were shared by all four sorted-subset donors, the non-shared clonotypes turned out to have lower generation probabilities. Shared across a handful of donors were roughly 4.8% of the naive CD4 clonotypes.

Germline CDR1 is SGDLS and CDR2 is YYNGEE. V was trimmed by 0 bases and J by 8 bases, leaving 20 bases between them. There are 16 residues in the CDR3. Produced via immunoSEQ multiplex PCR; TCRdb's table is partial and in-frame only. Of 950,000 to 1,300,000 clones in the sample, under 80% are singletons; the top ten hold approximately 1.5%. The sequence derives from a man younger than 35 in good health. Sequenced input: memory CD4+ T cells sorted from blood. Sample subset: CD45RA-negative fraction. V is TRBV9 and J is TRBJ1-2; D gene uncertain. The CDR3 loop reads CASSVGLQADRWGYTF. CDR3 nucleotide sequence: TGTGCCAGCAGCGTAGGTCTGCAGGCTGATCGTTGGGGCTACACCTTC.